This T cell receptor beta chain was identified during a study of identical twins. It was template switching that added a universal primer site, and there were unique molecular identifiers on the cDNA. TCRdb reanalysed the 5' RACE reads using MiXCR and keeps one entry per CDR3 protein. The sample includes approximately 220,000 distinct CDR3 sequences, 6% to 9% of them seen just once. About this clonotype: Its antigen is not known.

V shed 3 bases and J 1 base; nucleotides not matched to a gene: 13. Germline V gene data show CDR1 as ENHRY and CDR2 as SYGVKD. The CDR3 contains 18 residues. Study results and limitations: Compared with unrelated sharing, twin-shared out-of-frame alpha sequences had more low-probability sequences. Twin sharing of out-of-frame TCR alpha was underestimated by models in monozygotic pairs.

This sample also appeared in a second study, on yellow fever vaccine responses in identical twins.

The material sequenced was memory (CD45RO+) T cells sorted from blood. This chain links TRBV10-3 with TRBJ2-3; 7 bases match TRBD2. The sequence was collected from a woman in her late teens or twenties in good health. CDR3 bases: TGTGCCATCAGTGACTTTTCGCTAGCGGAAGAACGCACAGATACGCAGTATTTT. Translated: CAISDFSLAEERTDTQYF.